The next 27 T cell receptor beta chains were all read from a single sample in a study of shared clonotypes between healthy human individuals. The repertoire was sequenced with immunoSEQ multiplex PCR; TCRdb's copy has only in-frame clones and lacks some. Of fewer than 850,000 clones in the sample, 72% were seen once. The sample consisted of memory CD4+ T cells sorted from blood. This sample's subset: CD45RA-negative fraction. The receptors were gathered from a young woman in good health.

The chain uses TRBV11-1 and TRBJ2-7, with D hard to call. The CDR3 is 12 amino acids. Germline loops: CDR1 SGHAT, CDR2 FQDESV (reference sequence). Trimming shortened V by 4 bases and J by 4 bases, and 8 bases separated the two germline ends. The CDR3 here is CASSSQRYEQYF. The CDR3 nucleotides read TGTGCCAGCAGCTCACAGAGATACGAGCAGTACTTC.

This clone has just a few counts. The CDR3 here is CASSLDTEPYNEQFF. The CDR3 DNA sequence: TGCGCCAGCAGCTTGGATACCGAACCTTACAATGAGCAGTTCTTC. The chain carries TRBV5-1 and TRBJ2-1; D not resolved. The CDR3 is 15 amino acids. The V gene lost 0 bases and the J gene lost 4 bases, with 11 bases spanning the gap. CDR1 SGHRS and CDR2 YFSETQ come from the germline V gene.

Only one count was recorded for this clone. The chain has TRBV19 and TRBJ2-4; D call uncertain. V shed 4 bases and J shed 7 bases, with 8 bases lying between them. This CDR3 contains 12 residues. The germline CDR1 and CDR2 sequences are LNHDA and SQIVND (reference sequence). CDR3 nucleotides: TGTGCCAGTAGTACGTACAGCAACATTCAGTACTTC. It specifies CASSTYSNIQYF.

This clone occurred a few times. The gene calls are TRBV10-3 and TRBJ2-5, with D possibly being TRBD1 or TRBD2 (5 bases each). Germline V gene sequence: CDR1 ENHRY, CDR2 SYGVKD. There are 12 residues in the CDR3. Trimming cost V 6 bases and J 1 base, with 6 bases left between them. Written as DNA, the CDR3 is TGTGCCATCAGCGGGGCCCAAGAGACCCAGTACTTC. It specifies CAISGAQETQYF.

This clone was observed at least ten times. This chain links TRBV9 with TRBJ1-1; D remains unclear. Germline CDR1 is SGDLS and CDR2 is YYNGEE. This CDR3 is built from 14 residues. Deletions cut 2 bases from V and 1 base from J, with 9 bases between. The CDR3 sequence: CASSVLPENTEAFF. The DNA of the CDR3 is TGTGCCAGCAGCGTCCTTCCAGAGAACACTGAAGCTTTCTTT.

This clone was counted a single time. The chain joins TRBV28 to TRBJ2-5; D call uncertain. This CDR3 comprises 11 residues. Trimming took 2 bases from V and 7 from J, leaving 5 bases between them. The V gene's germline CDR1 is MDHEN and CDR2 SYDVKM. CDR3: CASSLPGTQYF. CDR3 nucleotide sequence: TGTGCCAGCAGTTTACCGGGGACCCAGTACTTC.

This clone was picked up many times. The chain couples TRBV6-6 to TRBJ2-2; tentative D call: TRBD1 (6 bases). Germline assignment: CDR1 MNHNY and CDR2 SVGAGI (reference sequence). V shed 6 bases and J shed 1 base, with 12 bases lying between them. The CDR3 loop spans 15 amino acids. The CDR3 coding sequence is TGTGCCAGCAGGACAGGACAGCTGAACACCGGGGAGCTGTTTTTT. Translating it yields CASRTGQLNTGELFF.

The chain links TRBV10-2 to TRBJ1-5, with D perhaps matching TRBD1 (6 bases). With 6 bases removed from V and 2 bases from J, the gap between germline ends came to 14 bases. CDR3 size: 15 residues. Germline V gives CDR1 WSHSY, CDR2 SAAADI. Written as DNA, the CDR3 is TGCGCCAGCAGACGTGGGGGGCAGGGCAATCAGCCCCAGCATTTT. It specifies CASRRGGQGNQPQHF.

This clone has just one count. The chain employs TRBV7-2 and TRBJ2-3; TRBD2 matches at 8 bases. The CDR3 is made up of 14 amino acids. V lost 3 bases to trimming and J lost 4 bases; unmatched junction nucleotides: 3. The germline CDR1 and CDR2 sequences are SGHTA and FQGNSA. CDR3 sequence reads: CASSFKAGADTQYF. CDR3 sequence (DNA): TGTGCCAGCAGCTTTAAAGCGGGAGCAGATACGCAGTATTTT.

There are a few counts of this clone. The chain recombines TRBV6-5 with TRBJ1-1; D gene uncertain. The length of the CDR3 is 13 residues. The germline V gene encodes CDR1 MNHEY and CDR2 SVGAGI. Trimming left V 5 bases short and J 1 base short, with 8 bases between. The chain's CDR3 is CASSKAANTEAFF. CDR3 nucleotides: TGTGCCAGCAGTAAGGCCGCGAACACTGAAGCTTTCTTT.

The chain joins TRBV11-2 to TRBJ2-1; TRBD2 agrees at 7 bases. The CDR3 contains 15 residues. Trimming cost V 2 bases and J 6 bases; bases outside gene matches: 7. Germline V lookup: CDR1 SGHAT, CDR2 FQNNGV. This CDR3 is CASSLPPGGANEQFF. CDR3 in DNA: TGTGCCAGCAGCTTACCCCCGGGGGGTGCCAATGAGCAGTTCTTC. The variable domain in full, with the rest retrieved from reference TRBV11-2 and TRBJ2-1, is EAGVAQSPRYKIIEKRQSVAFWCNPISGHATLYWYQQILGQGPKLLIQFQNNGVVDDSQLPKDRFSAERLKGVDSTLKIQPAKLEDSAVYLCASSLPPGGANEQFFGPGTRLTVL.

V usage is TRBV5-4 and J usage is TRBJ2-1; no firm D call. CDR1 is SGHNT and CDR2 is YYREEE in the germline V gene (reference sequence). The CDR3 loop spans 14 amino acids. Trimming shortened V by 0 bases and J by 6 bases, and 10 bases separated the two germline ends. In DNA form, the CDR3 reads TGTGCCAGCAGCTTGGCCGGCATCAGCAATGAGCAGTTCTTC. Amino acids: CASSLAGISNEQFF.

This clone was picked up a small number of times. The gene calls are TRBV19 and TRBJ1-5; D uncertain. V lost 6 bases to trimming and J lost 7 bases, with 10 bases between them. Looked up from germline, CDR1 is LNHDA and CDR2 is SQIVND (reference sequence). This CDR3 is built from 12 residues. CDR3 nucleotides: TGTGCCAGTAGGGGTGATGCCCAGCCCCAGCATTTT. This sequence encodes CASRGDAQPQHF.

V is TRBV6-4 and J is TRBJ2-3, with a weak D call TRBD2 (6 bases). The CDR3 loop spans 14 amino acids. V lost 5 bases and J lost 4, with 13 bases in between. Germline loops: CDR1 MRHNA, CDR2 SNTAGT. The CDR3 here is CASSQLAGADTQYF. The CDR3 DNA follows: TGTGCCAGCAGTCAACTAGCCGGTGCAGATACGCAGTATTTT.

The chain employs TRBV28 and TRBJ2-2; TRBD1 agrees at 8 bases. This CDR3 contains 18 residues. V trimming: 4 bases; J trimming: 4 bases; junction bases outside the gene matches: 14. Germline CDR1 reads MDHEN; CDR2 reads SYDVKM. The CDR3 spells CASSSPVTRGPGTGELFF. The CDR3 region has the DNA TGTGCCAGCAGTTCCCCCGTCACCAGGGGGCCGGGCACCGGGGAGCTGTTTTTT. Full variable domain (rest looked up from reference TRBV28 and TRBJ2-2): DVKVTQSSRYLVKRTGEKVFLECVQDMDHENMFWYRQDPGLGLRLIYFSYDVKMKEKGDIPEGYSVSREKKERFSLILESASTNQTSMYLCASSSPVTRGPGTGELFFGEGSRLTVL.

CDR3 nucleotides: TGCGCCAGCAGCCAAGATCTGGGACTAGCGGGAGCAACAGATACGCAGTATTTT. Protein product: CASSQDLGLAGATDTQYF. V usage is TRBV4-1 and J usage is TRBJ2-3, with TRBD2 identical over 14 bases. The CDR3 length is 18 residues. V was pared by 0 bases and J by 3 bases, with 5 bases of the junction left unmatched. Germline assignment: CDR1 MGHRA and CDR2 YSYEKL.

The chain couples TRBV9 to TRBJ1-4, with TRBD1 as a possible D gene (5 bases). Trimming cost V 0 bases and J 8 bases, with 17 bases left between them. Germline CDR1 reads SGDLS; CDR2 reads YYNGEE. The CDR3 totals 16 residues. In DNA, the CDR3 is TGTGCCAGCAGCGTAGCTACCTTGGGGGGGAGCGAAAAACTGTTTTTT. Protein: CASSVATLGGSEKLFF. Variable domain in full (rest from reference TRBV9 and TRBJ1-4): DSGVTQTPKHLITATGQRVTLRCSPRSGDLSVYWYQQSLDQGLQFLIQYYNGEERAKGNILERFSAQQFPDLHSELNLSSLELGDSALYFCASSVATLGGSEKLFFGSGTQLSVL.

V is TRBV18 and J is TRBJ2-1; a possible D gene is TRBD2 (5 bases). V was trimmed by 6 bases and J by 0 bases, leaving 15 bases between them. CDR3 length: 16 residues. The germline V gene encodes CDR1 KGHSH and CDR2 LQKENI. The CDR3: CASSTATGSSYNEQFF. CDR3 nucleotides: TGTGCCAGCTCCACGGCCACGGGGAGCTCCTACAATGAGCAGTTCTTC.

This clone came up a few times. The chain uses TRBV5-3 and TRBJ2-7; TRBD2 agrees at 8 bases. TRBV5-3 is given ORF status, its function remaining uncertain. J was trimmed by 2 bases and V by 2 bases; bases with no gene match: 9. The CDR3 extends over 16 amino acids. The CDR3 DNA is TGTGCCAGAAGCTTTCCAGCGGGAGTAACGACCTACGAGCAGTACTTC. It yields the protein CARSFPAGVTTYEQYF.

This sequence joins TRBV10-3 and TRBJ2-7, with 8 bases that match TRBD2. Germline V gives CDR1 ENHRY, CDR2 SYGVKD. The CDR3 sequence is 16 residues long. With V trimmed by 6 bases and J by 1 base, 11 bases remained unmatched. CDR3 in DNA: TGTGCCATCAGACCCGGTTGGACGGGAGGGTCCTACGAGCAGTACTTC. Translated: CAIRPGWTGGSYEQYF.

The chain joins TRBV11-2 to TRBJ1-1, with 9 bases aligning to TRBD1. CDR1 SGHAT and CDR2 FQNNGV come from the germline V gene. V dropped 6 bases and J dropped 11; count of bases not matched to a gene: 7. This CDR3 contains 12 residues. The CDR3 spells CASSWGQGLAFF. CDR3 sequence (DNA): TGTGCCAGCAGTTGGGGACAGGGTTTGGCTTTCTTT.

This clone has only one observation. The V gene is TRBV2, the J gene TRBJ2-7; D not certain. The CDR3 runs to 14 residues. Germline V CDR1 and CDR2: SNHLY, FYNNEI. V lost 7 bases and J lost 3, with 16 bases in between. The CDR3 DNA reads TGTGCCAGCATTAGAGGAATCCCCAACTACGAGCAGTACTTC. Residues: CASIRGIPNYEQYF.

In its sample, this clone was seen a few times. CDR3 sequence reads: CASSIDSGGSRYNEQFF. The CDR3 DNA is TGTGCCAGTAGTATAGATTCGGGCGGGAGTCGCTACAATGAGCAGTTCTTC. V and J are TRBV19 and TRBJ2-1; 7 bases match TRBD2. CDR3 size: 17 residues. Trimming removed 0 bases from V and 3 bases from J; junction bases left unmatched: 8. Germline values: CDR1 LNHDA, CDR2 SQIVND (reference sequence).

In DNA form, the CDR3 reads TGTGCCATCAGCGATATAACTAGCGGGATTACCTATACGCAGTATTTT. It translates to CAISDITSGITYTQYF. The V gene is TRBV10-3, the J gene TRBJ2-3; 10 bases are shared with TRBD2. CDR3 length: 16 residues. The V gene end was trimmed by 6 bases and the J gene end by 7 bases; junction bases not matched to a gene: 13. CDR1 ENHRY and CDR2 SYGVKD come from the germline V gene.

The chain carries TRBV5-1 and TRBJ2-7, with a tentative D call TRBD1 (6 bases). Germline V gene data show CDR1 as SGHRS and CDR2 as YFSETQ. Trimming removed 4 bases from V and 1 base from J, with 15 bases in between. This CDR3 spans 15 amino acids. The DNA of the CDR3 is TGCGCCAGCAGCCCCGACGCAGGGGCTTCCTACGAGCAGTACTTC. This translates into CASSPDAGASYEQYF.

The chain uses TRBV29-1 and TRBJ2-7; D is undetermined. Trimming cost V 4 bases and J 0 bases, with 10 bases left between them. This CDR3 comprises 13 residues. CDR1 SQVTM and CDR2 ANQGSEA come from the germline V gene. CDR3 coding DNA: TGCAGCGTTGGAGGCTTCAACTCCTACGAGCAGTACTTC. It is translated as CSVGGFNSYEQYF.

The gene calls are TRBV6-5 and TRBJ2-1; a weak D match, TRBD2 (5 bases). This CDR3 spans 13 amino acids. Trimming left V 1 base short and J 8 bases short, with 9 bases between. The germline V gene has CDR1 MNHEY and CDR2 SVGAGI. The CDR3 coding sequence is TGTGCCAGCAGTTACTATGCGAGGGATGAGCAGTTCTTC. This gives the protein CASSYYARDEQFF.